These 12 T cell receptor beta chains were all obtained from the same sample, sequenced in a study of cytomegalovirus exposure and HLA in healthy donors. The PCR used 60 Vbeta and 13 Jbeta primers. Generated by immunoSEQ multiplex PCR, the TCRdb table keeps only in-frame clones and is missing some. The repertoire holds approximately 100,000 clones, with around three quarters as singletons. Sequenced sample: PBMCs. Receptors originate from a woman aged 45-60 years in good health and CMV-seropositive.

The gene calls are TRBV5-4 and TRBJ1-2; no reliable D call. V was cut by 0 bases and J by 4 bases, with 7 bases left in between. This CDR3 has 13 amino acids. Germline CDR1 is SGHNT and CDR2 is YYREEE (reference sequence). The CDR3 spells CASSLGTGYGYTF. The CDR3 DNA sequence: TGTGCCAGCAGCTTGGGAACTGGCTATGGCTACACCTTC.

The chain has TRBV5-1 and TRBJ2-3; 8 bases line up with TRBD1. V lost 7 bases and J lost 5; bases outside the gene matches: 3. CDR1 and CDR2 from the germline V gene are SGHRS and YFSETQ. There are 12 residues in the CDR3. The CDR3 nucleotides are TGCGCCAGCGGACAGGGCCAAGATACGCAGTATTTT. Protein sequence: CASGQGQDTQYF.

The J gene is TRBJ2-7, the V gene TRBV7-2; maybe TRBD2 (6 bases). The germline CDR1 and CDR2 sequences are SGHTA and FQGNSA. V was trimmed by 5 bases and J by 5 bases, leaving 16 bases between them. The CDR3 loop spans 14 amino acids. This CDR3 is CASSLYHGGDEQYF. The CDR3 DNA is TGTGCCAGCAGCCTCTACCACGGCGGGGACGAGCAGTACTTC.

This clone was seen a single time. The chain combines TRBV19 with TRBJ1-1; D remains unclear. The germline V gene has CDR1 LNHDA and CDR2 SQIVND (reference sequence). This CDR3 region has 13 residues. Trimming took off 8 bases at V and 0 bases at J, with 10 bases between the two ends. Written as DNA, the CDR3 is TGTGCCAGTCGGCCCAGGATGAACACTGAAGCTTTCTTT. This gives the protein CASRPRMNTEAFF.

V usage is TRBV2 and J usage is TRBJ2-7, with TRBD2 matching over 10 bases. V was clipped by 11 bases and J by 3 bases; unmatched bases: 7. The CDR3 is 13 residues long. Germline values: CDR1 SNHLY, CDR2 FYNNEI. The CDR3 sequence is CALNQREGYEQYF. The CDR3 DNA is TGTGCCCTGAACCAGCGGGAGGGCTACGAGCAGTACTTC.

The V call is TRBV5-1, the J call TRBJ1-3; 7 bases agree with TRBD1. The ends lost 4 bases at V and 1 base at J; junction bases unmatched: 2. There are 14 residues in the CDR3. CDR1 and CDR2 from the germline V gene are SGHRS and YFSETQ. The CDR3 nucleotides are TGCGCCAGCAGCGTACAGGGGTCTGGAAACACCATATATTTT. It yields the protein CASSVQGSGNTIYF.

The V gene is TRBV7-2, the J gene TRBJ2-3; 9 bases map to TRBD1. This CDR3 has 16 residues. Per the germline V gene, CDR1 is SGHTA and CDR2 is FQGNSA. After removal of 6 bases from V and 3 bases from J, the junction contained 10 bases not matched to a gene. The CDR3 is CASRRPQGALTDTQYF. DNA of the CDR3: TGTGCCAGCAGACGGCCACAGGGGGCGCTTACAGATACGCAGTATTTT. Full variable domain (outside the CDR3, taken from reference TRBV7-2 and TRBJ2-3): GAGVSQSPSNKVTEKGKDVELRCDPISGHTALYWYRQSLGQGLEFLIYFQGNSAPDKSGLPSDRFSAERTGGSVSTLTIQRTQQEDSAVYLCASRRPQGALTDTQYFGPGTRLTVL.

The chain couples TRBV5-6 to TRBJ2-1, with 9 bases aligning to TRBD1. The CDR3 covers 14 residues. The V gene's germline CDR1 is SGHDT and CDR2 YYEEEE. J was trimmed by 5 bases and V by 4 bases; bases with no gene match: 4. This chain's CDR3 is CASSLWTGDNEQFF. CDR3 nucleotides: TGTGCCAGCAGCCTTTGGACAGGGGACAATGAGCAGTTCTTC. The full variable domain, in which reference TRBV5-6 and TRBJ2-1 provide the parts outside the CDR3, is DAGVTQSPTHLIKTRGQQVTLRCSPKSGHDTVSWYQQALGQGPQFIFQYYEEEERQRGNFPDRFSGHQFPNYSSELNVNALLLGDSALYLCASSLWTGDNEQFFGPGTRLTVL.

This chain uses TRBV9 with TRBJ2-7; 9 nucleotides agree with TRBD1. The germline V gene encodes CDR1 SGDLS and CDR2 YYNGEE. J was trimmed by 1 base and V by 3 bases; bases with no gene match: 5. The CDR3 runs 15 residues. The CDR3 coding sequence is TGTGCCAGCAGCGCTCAGGGACAGGGTTCCTACGAGCAGTACTTC. Its translation: CASSAQGQGSYEQYF. Looking up the rest from reference TRBV9 and TRBJ2-7 gives the full variable domain: DSGVTQTPKHLITATGQRVTLRCSPRSGDLSVYWYQQSLDQGLQFLIQYYNGEERAKGNILERFSAQQFPDLHSELNLSSLELGDSALYFCASSAQGQGSYEQYFGPGTRLTVT.

CDR3 protein: CASSPPVPGVETQYF. The CDR3 coding sequence is TGTGCCAGCAGCCCACCGGTCCCGGGGGTGGAGACCCAGTACTTC. The chain employs TRBV7-9 and TRBJ2-5, with D maybe TRBD2 (6 bases). Germline V lookup: CDR1 SEHNR, CDR2 FQNEAQ (reference sequence). V was trimmed by 5 bases and J by 5 bases, leaving 18 bases between them. The CDR3 has 15 residues.

This clone was picked up one time. This chain connects TRBV4-1 to TRBJ1-2; D might be TRBD1 (5 bases). This CDR3 spans 13 amino acids. V lost 0 bases and J 8 bases, leaving 10 bases between the germline ends. Germline-derived CDR1 and CDR2 are MGHRA and YSYEKL. CDR3 sequence reads: CASSQDRAFGYTF. In nucleotides, the CDR3 is TGCGCCAGCAGCCAAGACAGGGCTTTCGGCTACACCTTC.

This chain connects TRBV7-2 to TRBJ1-4, with D unclear. Germline CDR1 is SGHTA and CDR2 is FQGNSA. The CDR3 runs 14 residues. V was clipped by 1 base and J by 7 bases, with 10 bases between them. The CDR3 DNA sequence: TGTGCCAGCAGCTTAGGAATGAGGAGTGAAAAACTGTTTTTT. This gives the protein CASSLGMRSEKLFF.